These 7 T cell receptor beta chains were all obtained from the same sample, sequenced in a study of T cell changes during pregnancy in multiple sclerosis. The data were produced by immunoSEQ multiplex PCR, yet TCRdb's version contains in-frame clones alone and is incomplete. The data hold approximately 89,000 clones, with nearly 95% observed a single time. The material sequenced was peripheral blood, taken after pregnancy. The receptors originated from a female donor in good health, enrolled as a control in a pregnancy study.

The chain couples TRBV28 to TRBJ1-2; TRBD1 aligns across 8 bases. Germline V gene data show CDR1 as MDHEN and CDR2 as SYDVKM. Trimming at V came to 4 bases and at J to 4 bases, leaving 2 bases not matched to a gene. The CDR3 length is 13 residues. CDR3 region: CASSWTGSYGYTF. The DNA of the CDR3 is TGTGCCAGCAGTTGGACAGGGTCCTATGGCTACACCTTC.

The chain recombines TRBV19 with TRBJ2-5; maybe TRBD2 (6 bases). The length of the CDR3 is 13 residues. CDR1 and CDR2 from the germline V gene are LNHDA and SQIVND (reference sequence). V shed 6 bases and J shed 3 bases, with 11 bases lying between them. CDR3 protein: CASRETGEETQYF. The CDR3 DNA follows: TGTGCCAGTAGAGAGACGGGGGAAGAGACCCAGTACTTC.

The chain has TRBV5-1 and TRBJ2-7; D is unresolved. Between the trimmed V and J ends, which lost 3 bases and 6 bases, there was a span of 16 bases. CDR1 is SGHRS and CDR2 is YFSETQ in the germline V gene. The CDR3 loop spans 14 amino acids. The CDR3 protein is CASSSTTTQTEQYF. As DNA, the CDR3 is TGCGCCAGCAGCTCAACTACAACACAAACCGAGCAGTACTTC.

V is TRBV27 and J is TRBJ2-1; 14 bases match TRBD2. V shed 6 bases and J 6 bases; nucleotides not matched to a gene: 4. This CDR3 comprises 15 residues. The germline V gene has CDR1 MNHEY and CDR2 SMNVEV (reference sequence). The CDR3 region has the DNA TGTGCCAGCAGCTCCGGGACTAGCGGGGGCAATGAGCAGTTCTTC. Its protein is CASSSGTSGGNEQFF.

The gene calls are TRBV30 and TRBJ2-1; a weak D match, TRBD1 (5 bases). The CDR3 is made up of 14 amino acids. Between the trimmed V and J ends, which lost 0 bases and 7 bases, there was a span of 13 bases. CDR1 and CDR2 (germline): GTSNPN, SVGIG (reference sequence). CDR3: CAWSVPGSRNEQFF. For the CDR3, the DNA is TGTGCCTGGAGTGTACCAGGGTCTAGGAATGAGCAGTTCTTC.

The rearrangement uses TRBV5-1 and TRBJ2-3, with D perhaps matching TRBD2 (6 bases). V dropped 8 bases and J dropped 2 bases, with 24 bases sitting between them. The germline CDR1 and CDR2 sequences are SGHRS and YFSETQ. This CDR3 is built from 17 residues. CDR3 in amino acids: CASPNLAGSEITDTQYF. Written as DNA, the CDR3 is TGCGCCAGTCCCAATTTGGCGGGGAGTGAAATCACAGATACGCAGTATTTT.

This clone was counted a single time. A junction boundary mismatches the germline segment, possibly from a read error. This sequence joins TRBV7-7 and TRBJ2-5, with 7 bases fitting TRBD2. CDR3 length: 17 residues. Germline V lookup: CDR1 SSHAT, CDR2 FNYEAQ (reference sequence). The CDR3: CASSPNPVLARQETQYF. In nucleotides, the CDR3 is TGTGCTAGCAGCCCTAATCCGGTACTAGCGCGTCAAGAGACCCAGTACTTC.